The text below deals with one T cell receptor (beta chain). Its antigen remains unknown. CDR1 is MNHEY and CDR2 is SMNVEV in the germline V gene (reference sequence). This CDR3 has 14 amino acids. V lost 3 bases, J lost 5 bases, and 6 bases stayed unmatched. The authors distributed each subset's genomic DNA evenly over several immunoSEQ plates. Profiling relied on immunoSEQ multiplex PCR, and the TCRdb table lists in-frame clones only, not all of them. The sample yields about 680,000 clones, roughly 94% seen once. The data were taken from a study of shared clonotypes between healthy human individuals. Broader study findings: Among the subsets, naive ones generally showed larger estimated richness than memory ones. Clonotypes that were shared across a handful of donors made up around 5% of naive CD4 clonotypes. Generation probability values for non-shared clonotypes were lower than those for clonotypes shared by all four donors.

The naive CD8 population came from CD45RO-negative cells selected for CCR7, without terminally differentiated effector memory CD45RA+ cells. The chain links TRBV27 to TRBJ2-7, with 8 bases that match TRBD1. Sequenced sample: naive CD8+ T cells sorted from blood. This sequence originates from a man younger than 40 in good health. CDR3 nucleotide sequence: TGTGCCAGCAGTTTCTGGACAGGGAAGGACGAGCAGTACTTC. Protein sequence: CASSFWTGKDEQYF.